This T cell receptor (beta chain) came from a study of T-cell reconstitution after alpha-beta-depleted transplantation in children. This CDR3 has 13 residues. After removal of 4 bases from V and 5 bases from J, the junction contained 6 bases not matched to a gene. Germline V gene data show CDR1 as SQVTM and CDR2 as ANQGSEA. Unique molecular identifiers tagged the TCRbeta library. MiXCR was run by TCRdb on the PCR reads, yielding one entry per CDR3 protein. The sample holds approximately 490,000 distinct CDR3 sequences; about 10% are singletons and the top ten take roughly 2%. Overall study findings and caveats: T-cell numbers and diversity one year post-transplant derived largely from freshly generated T cells. About two months after transplant, alpha-beta T cells reportedly came from several hundred expanded graft clones.

This clonotype was recorded at least ten times. The antigen is unknown. This TCR was recovered from a child aged 2 to 9 with inherited bone marrow failure, due to receive a stem cell transplant. The sample in question was PBMCs, obtained before TCRalphabeta/CD19-depleted stem cell transplant. The chain carries TRBV29-1 and TRBJ2-5, with 8 nucleotides matching TRBD2. As DNA, the CDR3 is TGCAGCGTTGGGGGCGGGAGGAGGGAGACCCAGTACTTC. Its translation: CSVGGGRRETQYF.